The rows below give T cell receptor beta chains drawn from one sample of a study of OX40 agonist ivuxolimab in advanced cancers. Sequenced by immunoSEQ multiplex PCR; TCRdb stores in-frame clones only, minus some. The sample yields fewer than 90,000 clones, roughly 89% seen once. The sample was CD4+ or CD8+ T cells sorted from blood, taken in a trial of the OX40 agonist ivuxolimab. The origin of the receptors is an adult with an advanced solid tumor such as melanoma, head and neck, liver or kidney cancer. The CDR3 runs from the conserved cysteine through the conserved F or W. The D gene is left open where the match is weak. For some rows the clone size is stated as once, few or many, or as a class when expanded; others skip it.

abundance	d_gene	j_gene	v_gene	CDR3nt	CDR3aa
NA	NA	TRBJ1-3	TRBV28	TGTGCCAGCAGTTTTTTGGTCCCTGGAAACACCATATATTTT	CASSFLVPGNTIYF
NA	NA	TRBJ2-6	TRBV21-1	TGTGCCAGCAGCAAAGGACCTGGGGCCAACGTCCTGACTTTC	CASSKGPGANVLTF
NA	NA	TRBJ2-1	TRBV7-8	TGTGCCAGCAGCTTAGTTGCAGCTAATGAGCAGTTCTTC	CASSLVAANEQFF
NA	NA	TRBJ2-3	TRBV10-3	TGTGCCATCAGTGAGTCCGGGAGCACAGATACGCAGTATTTT	CAISESGSTDTQYF
NA	NA	TRBJ2-5	TRBV10-3	TGTGCCATCAGTGAGTCGAACGGCGGCTGGACCCAGTACTTC	CAISESNGGWTQYF
NA	NA	TRBJ1-4	TRBV27	TGTGCCAGCAGTTTATCGCGGGGTAGGCTGTTTTTT	CASSLSRGRLFF
NA	NA	TRBJ1-2	TRBV6-1	TGTGCCACCGTGGGATCTTCTGGGTATGGCTACACCTTC	CATVGSSGYGYTF
once	NA	TRBJ1-1	TRBV10-2	TGCGCCAGCAGTGATGGTGAGGGGAACACTGAAGCTTTCTTT	CASSDGEGNTEAFF
NA	TRBD1	TRBJ2-7	TRBV29-1	TGCAGCGCTGGACAGGCCTACGAGCAGTACTTC	CSAGQAYEQYF
NA	NA	TRBJ2-1	TRBV18	TGTGCCAGCTCACCAGACGGGGATGAGCAGTTCTTC	CASSPDGDEQFF
NA	TRBD2	TRBJ2-6	TRBV7-8	TGTGCCAGCAGCCCCCGATTAGCGGGAGTATCAGGGGCCAACGTCCTGACTTTC	CASSPRLAGVSGANVLTF
NA	NA	TRBJ2-7	TRBV19	TGTGCCAGTAGTTTAATGGTTGGCGGGTCCTACGAGCAGTACTTC	CASSLMVGGSYEQYF
NA	TRBD2	TRBJ2-3	TRBV5-1	TGCGCCAGCAGCTTCCGTAGCGGGAGAGGGGACACAGATACGCAGTATTTT	CASSFRSGRGDTDTQYF
NA	TRBD2	TRBJ2-5	TRBV6-5	TGTGCCAGCAGCCCGCCGGGGGGGGAGACCCAGTACTTC	CASSPPGGETQYF
NA	NA	TRBJ2-5	TRBV5-4	TGTGCCAGCAGCTTGTTCCCCCAAGAGACCCAGTACTTC	CASSLFPQETQYF